The entry below describes one T cell receptor beta chain. The target antigen is unknown. The sample is drawn from a study of CD8+ T cells in alopecia areata. PBMCs yielded sorted CD4+ and CD8+ T cells. Sequencing templates came from extracted RNA that was reverse transcribed into cDNA. Measured with immunoSEQ multiplex PCR; TCRdb has only the in-frame clones, and not every one. Of some 160,000 clones listed, approximately 56% are singletons. Findings and caveats of the study: Relative to normal scalp, lesional scalp, especially alopecia totalis/universalis, showed higher clonality. Normal skin's resident alphabeta T cells are sequenced alongside lesional scalp T cells.

The receptor's source is a human donor in good health. Sample: CD8+ T cells sorted from blood.

CDR3 protein: CASSPQGPYQETQYF. The CDR3 DNA is TGCGCCAGCAGCCCCCAGGGGCCGTACCAAGAGACCCAGTACTTC. J is TRBJ2-5 and V is TRBV5-1; tentative D call: TRBD1 (6 bases). Germline CDR1 SGHRS, CDR2 YFSETQ. The V gene lost 4 bases and the J gene lost 0 bases, with 13 bases spanning the gap. The CDR3 runs to 15 residues.